Listed here are 8 T cell receptor beta chains from one sample, sequenced in a study of shared clonotypes between healthy human individuals. This table comes from immunoSEQ multiplex PCR, and its TCRdb copy is limited to in-frame clones, with some not included. The repertoire consists of 1,100,000 or so clones, with 78% occurring once and the leading ten covering about 0.52%. Material for sequencing was memory CD4+ T cells from PBMCs. Subset denoted: CD45RA-negative fraction. These receptors all stem from a man between 18 and 35 years old in good health. Some clones in this sample may be carry-over from other donors' samples.

About this clone itself: This specimen includes other DNA sequences encoding the same CDR3. The gene calls are TRBV2 and TRBJ2-5; 7 nucleotides match TRBD1. V lost 4 bases and J lost 1; bases outside the gene matches: 0. Per germline, CDR1 SNHLY and CDR2 FYNNEI. The CDR3 covers 13 residues. CDR3 sequence reads: CASSGQGQETQYF. The CDR3, as DNA: TGTGCCAGCAGTGGACAGGGCCAAGAGACCCAGTACTTC. The full variable domain, its missing parts supplied by reference TRBV2 and TRBJ2-5, is EPEVTQTPSHQVTQMGQEVILRCVPISNHLYFYWYRQILGQKVEFLVSFYNNEISEKSEIFDDQFSVERPDGSNFTLKIRSTKLEDSAMYFCASSGQGQETQYFGPGTRLLVL.

Of note for this clone: A junction end diverges from the germline sequence, so it may reflect a read error. The chain recombines TRBV5-6 with TRBJ2-7; 11 positions agree with TRBD2. The CDR3 has 15 residues. Germline V gene sequence: CDR1 SGHDT, CDR2 YYEEEE. CDR3 region: CASSQGLADDYERYF. In DNA, the CDR3 is TGTGCCAGCAGTCAGGGACTAGCGGACGACTACGAGCGGTACTTC.

The chain recombines TRBV29-1 with TRBJ2-5; D tentatively fits TRBD1 or TRBD2 (5 bases each). The CDR3 runs 13 residues. Germline V gene sequence: CDR1 SQVTM, CDR2 ANQGSEA. V was trimmed by 5 bases and J by 4 bases, leaving 14 bases between them. CDR3 region: CSVRDVSPETQYF. In nucleotides, the CDR3 is TGCAGCGTTAGGGACGTATCCCCAGAGACCCAGTACTTC.

The chain couples TRBV7-3 to TRBJ2-1; 10 bases agree with TRBD2. The CDR3 is 16 residues long. Germline V gene sequence: CDR1 SGHTA, CDR2 FQGTGA. V gave up 5 bases and J gave up 7 bases; unmatched junction bases: 11. The CDR3 reads CASSRTTSGFPNEQFF. The DNA of the CDR3 is TGTGCCAGCAGCCGCACGACTAGCGGGTTCCCTAATGAGCAGTTCTTC.

V usage is TRBV5-1 and J usage is TRBJ2-7; 7 bases agree with TRBD1. Germline V gene data show CDR1 as SGHRS and CDR2 as YFSETQ. V shed 6 bases and J 2 bases; nucleotides not matched to a gene: 14. The CDR3 loop spans 16 amino acids. This chain's CDR3 is CASTRSVGTAPYEQYF. The CDR3 nucleotides read TGCGCCAGCACACGGAGTGTGGGGACAGCCCCCTACGAGCAGTACTTC. Complete variable domain (other parts from reference TRBV5-1 and TRBJ2-7): KAGVTQTPRYLIKTRGQQVTLSCSPISGHRSVSWYQQTPGQGLQFLFEYFSETQRNKGNFPGRFSGRQFSNSRSEMNVSTLELGDSALYLCASTRSVGTAPYEQYFGPGTRLTVT.

This clone is a singleton in its sample. V gene TRBV2 combines with J gene TRBJ1-3, with D possibly being TRBD1 (6 bases). Germline CDR1 is SNHLY and CDR2 is FYNNEI. CDR3 length equals 15 residues. Trimming left V 4 bases short and J 8 bases short, with 18 bases between. The CDR3 nucleotides read TGTGCCAGCAGTGGGAGGACAGCCGCCGGGGACACCATATATTTT. Its protein product is CASSGRTAAGDTIYF.

The sample holds one count of this clone. The chain couples TRBV5-1 to TRBJ2-7; D might be TRBD2 (5 bases). Germline CDR1 reads SGHRS; CDR2 reads YFSETQ. The V end was cut by 5 bases, the J end by 0 bases, with 18 bases between. The CDR3 contains 16 residues. CDR3 in DNA: TGCGCCAGCAGAGCCGGGGTCGGCCTCTACTCCTACGAGCAGTACTTC. Translating it yields CASRAGVGLYSYEQYF.

V is TRBV5-1 and J is TRBJ2-7; tentatively, D is TRBD1 or TRBD2 (5 bases each). Between the trimmed V and J ends, which lost 2 bases and 1 base, there was a span of 16 bases. CDR1 SGHRS and CDR2 YFSETQ come from the germline V gene. The CDR3 extends over 16 amino acids. The CDR3 here is CASSLNVGTVSYEQYF. In DNA form, the CDR3 reads TGCGCCAGCAGCTTAAATGTAGGGACGGTATCCTACGAGCAGTACTTC.